These 9 T cell receptor beta chains were sequenced from one sample in a study of T cell changes during pregnancy in multiple sclerosis. Sequencing used immunoSEQ multiplex PCR; TCRdb keeps in-frame clones, though not all of them. Here the sample spans 61,000 or so clones, about 94% being singletons. The sequenced sample was CD4+ T cells from peripheral blood mononuclear cells, obtained before pregnancy. These receptors originate from a female donor with multiple sclerosis, enrolled in a pregnancy study.

This chain joins TRBV5-6 and TRBJ2-7, with 13 positions matching TRBD2. Germline lookup yields CDR1 SGHDT and CDR2 YYEEEE. Germline trimming cut 4 bases from V and 5 bases from J; bases unmatched to any gene: 12. This CDR3 contains 17 residues. CDR3 protein: CASSAQLAGGPLHEQYF. CDR3 nucleotides: TGTGCCAGCAGCGCCCAACTAGCGGGAGGGCCTCTCCACGAGCAGTACTTC.

V usage is TRBV28 and J usage is TRBJ2-5; possibly TRBD1 for D (6 bases). Germline assignment: CDR1 MDHEN and CDR2 SYDVKM. The CDR3 totals 14 residues. V lost 1 base and J lost 7, with 13 bases in between. This CDR3 is CASSLLLGAGTQYF. As DNA, the CDR3 is TGTGCCAGCAGTTTATTACTGGGGGCCGGGACCCAGTACTTC.

The chain joins TRBV28 to TRBJ2-5; D possibly corresponds to TRBD2 (5 bases). CDR1 and CDR2 from the germline V gene are MDHEN and SYDVKM. Between the trimmed V and J ends, which lost 6 bases and 5 bases, there was a span of 16 bases. The CDR3 loop spans 14 amino acids. The CDR3 here is CASRWARGTETQYF. The CDR3 DNA reads as TGTGCCAGCAGGTGGGCTCGGGGAACGGAGACCCAGTACTTC.

This sequence joins TRBV28 and TRBJ1-2; 10 bases align to TRBD1. The ends lost 5 bases at V and 8 bases at J; junction bases unmatched: 14. Germline CDR1 MDHEN, CDR2 SYDVKM. CDR3 size: 16 residues. The DNA of the CDR3 is TGTGCCAGCAGTACCAGGACAGGGGGAAAGGTCTGGGGCTACACCTTC. This translates into CASSTRTGGKVWGYTF.

With regard to this clone: Other DNA variants within this sample encode the same CDR3. This chain connects TRBV9 to TRBJ2-5; 8 positions match TRBD1. With V trimmed by 3 bases and J by 5 bases, 6 bases remained unmatched. Germline V gene sequence: CDR1 SGDLS, CDR2 YYNGEE. This CDR3 comprises 14 residues. CDR3 region: CASSGRQGRETQYF. DNA for the CDR3: TGTGCCAGCAGCGGCCGACAGGGGAGGGAGACCCAGTACTTC.

The V gene is TRBV4-1, the J gene TRBJ2-1; maybe TRBD1 (5 bases). With 1 base removed from V and 6 bases from J, the gap between germline ends came to 7 bases. The CDR3 length is 13 residues. The germline CDR1 and CDR2 sequences are MGHRA and YSYEKL. In nucleotides, the CDR3 is TGCGCCAGCAGCCAAGCAGGGTTCAATGAGCAGTTCTTC. This gives the protein CASSQAGFNEQFF.

The chain combines TRBV6-1 with TRBJ1-3, with D possibly matching TRBD1 (6 bases). Trimming removed 5 bases at V and 2 bases at J, with 13 bases between. Germline V lookup: CDR1 MNHNS, CDR2 SASEGT. The CDR3 length is 15 residues. The CDR3 region is CASSSQGTAGNTIYF. CDR3 coding DNA: TGTGCCAGCAGTTCTCAGGGGACGGCTGGAAACACCATATATTTT.

This clone appeared once. The rearrangement uses TRBV29-1 and TRBJ2-3, with a tentative D call TRBD2 (7 bases). The CDR3 is made up of 17 amino acids. In germline, CDR1 is SQVTM, CDR2 ANQGSEA. The V gene lost 2 bases and the J gene lost 0 bases, with 18 bases spanning the gap. CDR3 in DNA: TGCAGCGTTGAATCGGGGGGCCGAAGACTTAGCACAGATACGCAGTATTTT. It is translated as CSVESGGRRLSTDTQYF.

The chain employs TRBV10-3 and TRBJ2-1; D not resolved. Looked up from germline, CDR1 is ENHRY and CDR2 is SYGVKD. The V end lost 3 bases, the J end lost 10 bases, and 16 bases lay between the germline ends. The CDR3 runs 14 residues. The CDR3 spells CAISDGPEKREQFF. The CDR3 DNA follows: TGTGCCATCAGTGATGGGCCAGAGAAAAGAGAGCAGTTCTTC.